Listed below are T cell receptor beta chains from one sample, sequenced in a study of radiation and T cells in renal cell carcinoma. Clones were sequenced by immunoSEQ multiplex PCR, and TCRdb holds only the in-frame ones, with some missing. The top ten clones hold roughly 6% of a sample with tens of thousands of clones, about 79% of them seen once. This specimen was blood, taken from a patient whose treatment included radiotherapy and nephrectomy. Receptor source: a man in his 60s with renal cell carcinoma. CDR3s include the opening cysteine and the closing phenylalanine or tryptophan. The D gene is left open where the match is weak.

v_call	cdr3_length	d_call	j_call	cdr3_aa
TRBV11-3	11	NA	TRBJ2-5	CASSFGETQYF
TRBV10-2	14	TRBD2	TRBJ2-1	CASSDRGEYNEQFF
TRBV19	13	NA	TRBJ1-2	CASSPTPQHGYTF
TRBV19	12	NA	TRBJ2-1	CASSIRDYEQFF
TRBV27	12	TRBD1	TRBJ1-2	CASRGGAGGYTF
TRBV5-4	14	TRBD2	TRBJ2-1	CASGLAGGPDEQFF
TRBV11-2	12	NA	TRBJ1-1	CASSLVGSEAFF
TRBV6-1	13	NA	TRBJ2-7	CASSDPGQIEQYF
TRBV18	14	NA	TRBJ2-5	CASSPPWGPETQYF
TRBV6-4	12	NA	TRBJ1-5	CASSDCNQPQHF
TRBV28	21	NA	TRBJ1-5	CASRTYSLQGGSGYSNQPQHF
TRBV27	14	NA	TRBJ2-7	CASSSRATTYEQYF
TRBV6-1	15	NA	TRBJ2-5	CASSEGQGRQETQYF
TRBV7-2	14	NA	TRBJ1-4	CASSLVGGNEKLFF
TRBV6-4	16	TRBD1	TRBJ1-2	CASSVQPGQGNYGYTF
TRBV5-4	14	TRBD1	TRBJ2-7	CASSRQGAPWEQYF
TRBV28	21	TRBD1	TRBJ1-4	CASSYPLPGQGDQDEKLELFF
TRBV5-6	15	NA	TRBJ2-7	CASSLVDYRPYEQYF
TRBV7-9	17	NA	TRBJ2-2	CASSLRDLESSYGELFF
TRBV5-6	13	NA	TRBJ1-2	CASSLGGPVPYTF
TRBV27	16	TRBD2	TRBJ2-1	CASSLLAGAGPYEQFF
TRBV6-1	14	TRBD2	TRBJ2-1	CASSGLAVYNEQFF
TRBV12-5	12	NA	TRBJ1-5	CASGSGVQPQHF
TRBV4-2	16	NA	TRBJ2-2	CASSQDYGSGTGELFF
TRBV7-9	13	NA	TRBJ2-2	CASSRGYTGELFF
TRBV5-1	14	NA	TRBJ2-3	CASSLERGTDTQYF
TRBV29-1	13	TRBD1	TRBJ1-1	CSVFTGENTEAFF
TRBV27	19	TRBD2	TRBJ2-7	CASRGFSGLAGELTYEQYF
TRBV6-1	15	NA	TRBJ1-6	CASSEAYARNSPLHF
TRBV19	16	NA	TRBJ1-5	CASSMEVWRGGQPQHF
TRBV7-2	14	NA	TRBJ2-1	CASSSRTRRNEQFF
TRBV11-1	16	NA	TRBJ1-2	CASSFTWSEGNYGYTF
TRBV7-6	13	TRBD1	TRBJ2-1	CASSVNRGYEQFF
TRBV15	15	TRBD2	TRBJ2-1	CATSRGLAGEFEQFF
TRBV4-1	18	NA	TRBJ2-6	CASSQPGTGTTGANVLTF
TRBV6-1	15	TRBD2	TRBJ2-7	CASSDQLADSYEQYF
TRBV5-1	15	NA	TRBJ1-4	CASSLVGATNEKLFF
TRBV11-3	13	NA	TRBJ1-1	CASSLDVNTEAFF
TRBV5-1	14	NA	TRBJ1-2	CASSLSAGKSVGYF
TRBV30	15	NA	TRBJ2-7	CAWSYNRQVSYEQYF
TRBV7-6	12	NA	TRBJ2-3	CASSSPEDTQYF
TRBV6-4	15	NA	TRBJ2-1	CASSAGSSSYNEQFF